This TCR beta chain was sequenced during a study of regulatory T cells in long-lasting Graves disease. Whole-study context: Persistent cases took antithyroid drugs over 5 years and stayed TSH receptor antibody positive.

Time point of the sample: persistent/refractory GD, antithyroid drugs over 5 years with positive TRAb. Preparation of the TCR library used RNA extracted from PBMCs. Sequencing libraries for TCR beta were prepared with iRepertoire HTBI primers and Arm-PCR of CDR3 regions. TCRdb fed the multiplex PCR reads into MiXCR, producing one record per CDR3 protein. The table records more than 650,000 distinct CDR3 sequences, around 32% of them present only once. Study findings and constraints: With a small sample size, accuracy may have been reduced.

For this clonotype: The antigen remains unidentified.

Germline-derived CDR1 and CDR2 are DFQATT and SNEGSKA (reference sequence). This CDR3 has 17 residues. Trimming left V 0 bases short and J 2 bases short, with 18 bases between. The input for sequencing was peripheral blood mononuclear cells (PBMCs), taken when the disease was refractory, from a patient treated with antithyroid drugs. The sequence was collected from a female donor with Graves disease. V is TRBV20-1 and J is TRBJ2-3; D not resolved. Written as DNA, the CDR3 is TGCAGTGCTAGAGATACCCCCCGTTATGGGTACACAGATACGCAGTATTTT. Translated: CSARDTPRYGYTDTQYF.